A single sample gave rise to the 18 T cell receptor beta chains below, sequenced in a study of vaccination effects on CD4 cells after COVID-19. TCRdb's copy holds only in-frame clones and misses some; the assay was immunoSEQ multiplex PCR. The table shows tens of thousands of clones, with approximately 72% occurring only once. For these TCRs, the target antigens are not known. Sequencing in the ViraFEST assay came after antigen-specific CD4+ T cells had been expanded with viral peptide pools, which were used to stimulate PBMC. CD4+ T cells were isolated after around 10 days of culture. No vaccinee had earlier SARS-CoV-2 infection, and nucleocapsid antibodies were negative. Sequencing used CD4+ T cells from PBMCs cultured with HCoV-OC43 spike peptides, obtained before COVID-19 vaccination. Stated subset: HCoV-OC43 spike overlapping peptide pool stimulation. These receptor sequences come from a human donor who received a COVID-19 vaccine.

The CDR3 sequence: CATSNSGPGDIQYF. DNA for the CDR3: TGTGCCACCAGCAACTCTGGGCCTGGAGACATTCAGTACTTC. This chain joins TRBV24-1 and TRBJ2-4; D gene uncertain. Germline assignment: CDR1 KGHDR and CDR2 SFDVKD. V shed 7 bases and J shed 8 bases, with 17 bases lying between them. This CDR3 spans 14 amino acids.

This clone was counted only a few times. The chain employs TRBV6-5 and TRBJ2-7, with TRBD1 identical over 10 bases. Germline lookup yields CDR1 MNHEY and CDR2 SVGAGI. The CDR3 has 13 residues. The junction had 1 base not matched to a gene; V was cut back by 6 bases and J by 2 bases. Here the CDR3 DNA reads TGTGCCAGCAGGGGGACAGGGGCCTACGAGCAGTACGTC. Encoded protein: CASRGTGAYEQYV.

Remarks on this clone: The junction shows a germline mismatch at one end, possibly a read error. CDR3 sequence (DNA): TGTACCAGCAGCCCCCTGAGCGGGGGGGGCATCGGGGAGCTGTTTTTT. Its translation is CTSSPLSGGGIGELFF. This chain joins TRBV3-1 (or the pseudogene TRBV3-2) and TRBJ2-2, with TRBD2 matching over 10 bases. Germline V gene lookup returns CDR1 LGHDT and CDR2 YNNKEL (reference sequence). The CDR3 extends over 16 amino acids.

This clone was detected only a few times. The chain couples TRBV2 to TRBJ2-2; 7 bases agree with TRBD1. V trimming: 6 bases; J trimming: 0 bases; junction bases outside the gene matches: 4. Germline V gene lookup returns CDR1 SNHLY and CDR2 FYNNEI. This CDR3 spans 15 amino acids. Here the CDR3 DNA reads TGTGCCAGCAGCAGGGACAGTTCGAACACCGGGGAGCTGTTTTTT. Translating it yields CASSRDSSNTGELFF.

This clone has a count of ten or more. The rearrangement links TRBV18 to TRBJ1-6; TRBD1 matches 8 bases. The CDR3 runs to 14 residues. V was clipped by 5 bases and J by 10 bases; unmatched bases: 7. Germline CDR1 KGHSH, CDR2 LQKENI. The DNA for the CDR3 is TGTGCCAGCTCATCGACAGGGGATCGGTCACCCCTCCACTTT. It is translated as CASSSTGDRSPLHF.

This clone was counted once. The chain employs TRBV6-5 and TRBJ1-2; D perhaps matches TRBD1 (6 bases). This CDR3 region has 15 residues. The germline V gene encodes CDR1 MNHEY and CDR2 SVGAGI. V gave up 5 bases and J gave up 0 bases, with 13 bases separating them. CDR3 bases: TGTGCCAGCAGTCCAACTCGGACAGCTAACTATGGCTACACCTTC. As protein: CASSPTRTANYGYTF.

This chain uses TRBV19 with TRBJ2-1; tentative D call: TRBD2 (6 bases). The CDR3 extends over 14 amino acids. Germline CDR1 is LNHDA and CDR2 is SQIVND (reference sequence). The V end was cut by 6 bases, the J end by 1 base, with 10 bases between. CDR3: CASRTGVSYNEQFF. In DNA form, the CDR3 reads TGTGCCAGTAGAACGGGGGTGTCCTACAATGAGCAGTTCTTC.

V gene TRBV6-5 combines with J gene TRBJ2-7, with TRBD2 matching 9 bases. From germline, CDR1 is MNHEY and CDR2 SVGAGI. The trim removed 5 bases at V and 3 bases at J, leaving 2 bases unmatched. The CDR3 covers 13 residues. DNA of the CDR3: TGTGCCAGCAGTCTAGCGGGGCACTACGAGCAGTACGTC. This translates into CASSLAGHYEQYV.

The chain joins TRBV4-1 to TRBJ2-7; D remains unclear. The CDR3 is 14 amino acids. V lost 1 base and J lost 6, with 13 bases in between. Looked up from germline, CDR1 is MGHRA and CDR2 is YSYEKL. The CDR3 nucleotides are TGCGCCAGCAGCCAAGTCGGTAACCCGGCCGAGCAGTACGTC. Residues: CASSQVGNPAEQYV.

The genes are TRBV5-1 and TRBJ2-5; D is perhaps TRBD1 (6 bases). V gave up 2 bases and J gave up 5 bases, with 19 bases separating them. Germline lookup yields CDR1 SGHRS and CDR2 YFSETQ. CDR3 size: 16 residues. The CDR3 loop is CASSLTGGALVETQYF. The CDR3 DNA sequence: TGCGCCAGCAGCTTAACTGGGGGCGCGCTCGTCGAGACCCAGTACTTC.

The rearrangement links TRBV7-2 to TRBJ1-5, with D unclear. The length of the CDR3 is 14 residues. From germline, CDR1 is SGHTA and CDR2 FQGNSA. V lost 4 bases, J lost 0 bases, and 7 bases lay in between. The CDR3 reads CASSSKTSNQPQHF. CDR3 nucleotide sequence: TGTGCCAGCAGCTCAAAGACTAGCAATCAGCCCCAGCATTTT. The variable domain in full, with the rest retrieved from reference TRBV7-2 and TRBJ1-5, is GAGVSQSPSNKVTEKGKDVELRCDPISGHTALYWYRQSLGQGLEFLIYFQGNSAPDKSGLPSDRFSAERTGGSVSTLTIQRTQQEDSAVYLCASSSKTSNQPQHFGDGTRLSIL.

This clone was seen a few times. This sequence joins TRBV6-2 or TRBV6-3 and TRBJ1-2; perhaps TRBD1 as D (5 bases). The germline gives CDR1 MNHEY, CDR2 SVGEGT. V lost 4 bases and J 1 base, leaving 16 bases between the germline ends. The CDR3 runs to 16 residues. CDR3 nucleotides: TGTGCCAGCAGTTTATCACCGGGACTGCTTAACTATGGCTACACCTTC. Translating it yields CASSLSPGLLNYGYTF.

This clone was found once. This chain links TRBV20-1 with TRBJ2-7; D unclear. Germline CDR1 DFQATT, CDR2 SNEGSKA (reference sequence). This CDR3 is built from 10 residues. The CDR3 DNA reads as TGCACCCAATCACTCTACGAGCAGTACGTC. This gives the protein CTQSLYEQYV.

This clone turned up a few times. The chain couples TRBV18 to TRBJ1-4, with 7 bases matching TRBD1. V lost 3 bases to trimming and J lost 2 bases; unmatched junction nucleotides: 9. The CDR3 has 17 amino acids. Germline CDR1 is KGHSH and CDR2 is LQKENI. The CDR3 sequence: CASSPLGGQITNEKLFF. The CDR3 DNA is TGTGCCAGCTCACCTCTTGGGGGACAGATTACTAATGAAAAACTGTTTTTT.

DNA for the CDR3: TGTGCCAGCAGTCGGGTTACTTACAATGAGCAGTTCTTC. Translating it yields CASSRVTYNEQFF. V gene TRBV12-3 or TRBV12-4 combines with J gene TRBJ2-1; unclear D gene. The ends were cut back, 5 bases at V and 4 bases at J, with 9 bases in the middle. The CDR3 length is 13 residues.

Only a few counts were recorded for this clone. V and J are TRBV4-1 and TRBJ2-1, with D perhaps TRBD2 (6 bases). This CDR3 has 14 amino acids. In germline, CDR1 is MGHRA, CDR2 YSYEKL. V shed 3 bases and J shed 8 bases, with 14 bases lying between them. The CDR3 sequence: CASSQPGGAHEQFF. CDR3 nucleotide sequence: TGCGCCAGCAGCCAGCCAGGCGGGGCCCATGAGCAGTTCTTC.

The chain uses TRBV25-1 and TRBJ1-2, with a tentative D call TRBD1 (5 bases). Trimming shortened V by 1 base and J by 3 bases, and 15 bases separated the two germline ends. Germline-derived CDR1 and CDR2 are MGHDK and SYGVNS. This CDR3 spans 16 amino acids. The CDR3 coding sequence is TGTGCCAGCAGTGAATCAGGGACGGGGGAATACTATGGCTACACCTTC. Translating gives CASSESGTGEYYGYTF.

V usage is TRBV4-3 and J usage is TRBJ2-1; 13 nucleotides match TRBD2. The CDR3 runs to 18 residues. V lost 0 bases and J lost 8; bases outside the gene matches: 10. Germline CDR1 and CDR2: LGHNA and YSLEER. The CDR3 region is CASSQDGTSGAYWDEQFF. The CDR3 DNA follows: TGCGCCAGCAGCCAAGATGGGACTAGCGGGGCCTACTGGGATGAGCAGTTCTTC.